The next 29 T cell receptor beta chains were all read from a single sample in a study of human T cells and chemical hapten exposure. From the RACE reads, TCRdb called clonotypes with MiXCR, one entry per CDR3 protein. The sample includes around 300,000 distinct CDR3 sequences, under 8% of them seen just once. Time point defined: patch test 1, 2 weeks after DPC sensitization. Treatment here: therapeutic diphenylcyclopropenone sensitization with weekly scalp DPC. This material consisted of whole blood, taken in connection with sensitization to the hapten diphenylcyclopropenone (DPC). Every receptor here comes from a woman under 30 with alopecia areata. Some clones in this sample may be carry-over from other donors' samples.

This clonotype was counted many times. The chain carries TRBV4-3 and TRBJ1-5, with D perhaps TRBD1 (5 bases). V lost 0 bases and J lost 6, with 15 bases in between. The CDR3 runs to 16 residues. CDR1 and CDR2 from the germline V gene are LGHNA and YSLEER. The CDR3 protein is CASSQDRGLGSQPQHF. The CDR3 DNA follows: TGCGCCAGCAGCCAAGATCGGGGCCTGGGAAGTCAGCCCCAGCATTTT.

This clonotype has only a few counts. The J gene is TRBJ2-3, the V gene TRBV27; D uncertain. This CDR3 is built from 11 residues. CDR1 is MNHEY and CDR2 is SMNVEV in the germline V gene (reference sequence). V gave up 3 bases and J gave up 8 bases, with 6 bases separating them. Here the CDR3 reads CASSFSGTQYF. CDR3 bases: TGTGCCAGCAGTTTTTCTGGTACGCAGTATTTT.

J is TRBJ1-5 and V is TRBV6-5, with 8 nucleotides matching TRBD1. The CDR3 runs 18 residues. V was pared by 0 bases and J by 1 base, with 8 bases of the junction left unmatched. CDR1 MNHEY and CDR2 SVGAGI come from the germline V gene. CDR3 region: CASSYSMPGGGSNQPQHF. For the CDR3, the DNA is TGTGCCAGCAGTTACTCGATGCCAGGGGGCGGAAGCAATCAGCCCCAGCATTTT.

The chain employs TRBV27 and TRBJ1-1, with TRBD1 matching 9 bases. The germline V gene encodes CDR1 MNHEY and CDR2 SMNVEV (reference sequence). J gave up 1 base and V 6 bases, and 9 bases lay outside the gene matches. CDR3 length equals 16 residues. DNA for the CDR3: TGTGCCAGCAGAACTAGGACAGGGGCCAAGAACACTGAAGCTTTCTTT. Protein: CASRTRTGAKNTEAFF.

The chain has TRBV6-2 or TRBV6-3 and TRBJ1-2; no clear D. V was trimmed by 9 bases and J by 1 base, leaving 12 bases between them. Germline loops: CDR1 MNHEY, CDR2 SVGEGT. This CDR3 is built from 13 residues. The chain's CDR3 is CARADKDNYGYTF. CDR3 coding DNA: TGTGCCAGAGCGGATAAGGATAACTATGGCTACACCTTC.

The rearrangement uses TRBV5-1 and TRBJ2-3; D might be TRBD2 (6 bases). The V and J ends lost 0 bases and 4 bases respectively, with 15 bases between them. This CDR3 is 16 amino acids long. In germline, CDR1 is SGHRS, CDR2 YFSETQ. CDR3 region: CASSLVAGRFADTQYF. In DNA form, the CDR3 reads TGCGCCAGCAGCTTGGTGGCAGGGAGGTTTGCAGATACGCAGTATTTT.

The chain carries TRBV2 and TRBJ1-1, with 9 bases identical to TRBD1. The CDR3 loop spans 17 amino acids. Germline lookup yields CDR1 SNHLY and CDR2 FYNNEI. V lost 5 bases to trimming and J lost 8 bases; unmatched junction nucleotides: 18. The CDR3 coding sequence is TGTGCCAGCAGTCCAGAGCTGGGACAGGGATACTTATACGAAGCTTTCTTT. The encoded protein is CASSPELGQGYLYEAFF. The full variable domain, its missing parts supplied by reference TRBV2 and TRBJ1-1, is EPEVTQTPSHQVTQMGQEVILRCVPISNHLYFYWYRQILGQKVEFLVSFYNNEISEKSEIFDDQFSVERPDGSNFTLKIRSTKLEDSAMYFCASSPELGQGYLYEAFFGQGTRLTVV.

This clonotype occurred many times. This chain joins TRBV5-6 and TRBJ2-5; D is perhaps TRBD2 (5 bases). Germline values: CDR1 SGHDT, CDR2 YYEEEE. Trimming took off 4 bases at V and 0 bases at J, with 13 bases between the two ends. This CDR3 is built from 15 residues. CDR3 nucleotide sequence: TGTGCCAGCAGCCTCCGGACTTGGTACCAAGAGACCCAGTACTTC. This encodes CASSLRTWYQETQYF.

The table lists this clonotype with many counts. The chain joins TRBV12-3 or TRBV12-4 to TRBJ2-7; 7 bases fit TRBD1. V trimming: 4 bases; J trimming: 6 bases; junction bases outside the gene matches: 3. The CDR3 has 12 residues. The DNA of the CDR3 is TGTGCCAGCAGTTCGACAGGGTGCGAGCAGTACTTC. Protein product: CASSSTGCEQYF.

This clonotype came up many times. The chain combines TRBV7-4 with TRBJ2-5, with 7 bases fitting TRBD1. CDR1 SGHVT and CDR2 SQSDAQ come from the germline V gene. V lost 5 bases and J lost 1; bases outside the gene matches: 4. The CDR3 sequence is 14 residues long. The CDR3 region has the DNA TGTGCCAGCAGCCCCCGGGACAGCCAAGAGACCCAGTACTTC. Its protein product is CASSPRDSQETQYF.

This clonotype occurred many times. The chain joins TRBV6-2 or TRBV6-3 to TRBJ2-3, with D tentatively TRBD1 (6 bases). The ends were cut back, 8 bases at V and 2 bases at J, with 14 bases in the middle. From germline, CDR1 is MNHEY and CDR2 SVGEGT. The CDR3 length is 14 residues. The CDR3 sequence is CASGGDDSTDTQYF. DNA of the CDR3: TGTGCCAGCGGGGGCGACGATTCCACAGATACGCAGTATTTT.

The rearrangement joins TRBV4-3 to TRBJ1-6, with a weak D call TRBD1 (5 bases). The length of the CDR3 is 14 residues. Deletions cut 4 bases from V and 10 bases from J, with 14 bases between. From germline, CDR1 is LGHNA and CDR2 YSLEER. CDR3: CASSLLEGRSPLHF. The CDR3 DNA reads as TGCGCCAGCAGCCTATTGGAGGGGAGATCACCCCTCCACTTT.

This clonotype showed up just a few times. The CDR3 region is CASSYRPNEKLFF. CDR3 coding DNA: TGTGCCAGCAGTTACAGACCTAATGAAAAACTGTTTTTT. This chain joins TRBV6-5 and TRBJ1-4, with no clear D. V was shortened by 2 bases and J by 3 bases, with 4 bases between the two germline ends. Germline V gene lookup returns CDR1 MNHEY and CDR2 SVGAGI. CDR3 length: 13 residues.

This chain uses TRBV7-2 with TRBJ2-3; the D is unclear. The V end lost 5 bases, the J end lost 1 base, and 10 bases lay between the germline ends. Germline V gives CDR1 SGHTA, CDR2 FQGNSA. CDR3 length equals 14 residues. The CDR3 here is CASSPSPGTDTQYF. The CDR3 DNA reads TGTGCCAGCAGCCCATCCCCGGGCACAGATACGCAGTATTTT.

This clonotype was counted a few times. The chain carries TRBV12-3 or TRBV12-4 and TRBJ2-3, with D unclear. The V end was cut by 2 bases, the J end by 0 bases, with 12 bases between. The CDR3 spans 16 residues. The CDR3 bases are TGTGCCAGCAGTTTATTTGGGGTTGCTAGCACAGATACGCAGTATTTT. It specifies CASSLFGVASTDTQYF.

This clonotype was seen only a few times. The chain recombines TRBV21-1 with TRBJ2-3; the table assigns TRBD1, which was not confirmed against the DNA. TRBV21-1 represents a pseudogene. The CDR3 is made up of 16 amino acids. CDR3 nucleotides: TGTGCCAGCAGCACGCCCCCGGGACAGAACACAGATACGCAGTATTTT. Encoded protein: CASSTPPGQNTDTQYF.

This clonotype has just a few counts. The chain links TRBV28 to TRBJ1-1; D possibly corresponds to TRBD1 (6 bases). The CDR3 length is 13 residues. Germline V gene sequence: CDR1 MDHEN, CDR2 SYDVKM. The V end lost 6 bases, the J end lost 7 bases, and 15 bases lay between the germline ends. CDR3 coding DNA: TGTGCCAGCAGCCCTACCGACAGGAGTGAAGCTTTCTTT. Its protein is CASSPTDRSEAFF. The variable domain in full, with the rest retrieved from reference TRBV28 and TRBJ1-1, is DVKVTQSSRYLVKRTGEKVFLECVQDMDHENMFWYRQDPGLGLRLIYFSYDVKMKEKGDIPEGYSVSREKKERFSLILESASTNQTSMYLCASSPTDRSEAFFGQGTRLTVV.

In this sample, this clonotype turned up many times. The chain links TRBV6-5 to TRBJ1-6, with D perhaps matching TRBD1 (5 bases). CDR3 length equals 14 residues. Per germline, CDR1 MNHEY and CDR2 SVGAGI. With 8 bases removed from V and 0 bases from J, the gap between germline ends came to 8 bases. This CDR3 reads CASCDSSYNSPLHF. The CDR3, as DNA: TGTGCCAGCTGTGACAGCTCCTATAATTCACCCCTCCACTTT.

The gene calls are TRBV11-2 and TRBJ2-3, with a possible D match to TRBD2 (5 bases). The CDR3 is 16 amino acids. Deletions cut 6 bases from V and 1 base from J, with 17 bases between. The germline V gene encodes CDR1 SGHAT and CDR2 FQNNGV. CDR3 residues: CASSSREAERTDTQYF. DNA of the CDR3: TGTGCCAGCAGTTCACGGGAAGCGGAACGCACAGATACGCAGTATTTT.

This clonotype was detected a few times. CDR3 region: CAISEYGNTEAFF. CDR3 nucleotides: TGTGCCATCAGTGAGTATGGGAACACTGAAGCTTTCTTT. V and J are TRBV10-3 and TRBJ1-1, with no clear D. The CDR3 is 13 residues long. Trimming shortened V by 1 base and J by 1 base, and 4 bases separated the two germline ends. Germline V gives CDR1 ENHRY, CDR2 SYGVKD.

This clonotype occurred many times. The conserved phenylalanine or tryptophan normally closing the CDR3 is absent here, so this likely arose from a read error. It is unclear where the CDR3 begins or ends on the DNA, so no DNA is shown, and the CDR3 is as TCRdb lists it. The J gene is TRBJ2-1, the V gene TRBV6-2 or TRBV6-3; TRBD2, the D gene given by the table, was not confirmed from the DNA. The CDR3 is 16 residues long, counting both termini. Germline assignment: CDR1 MNHEY and CDR2 SVGEGT. CDR3 loop: CASSYSTVLRTPAQVS.

This clonotype was picked up many times. This chain links TRBV10-3 with TRBJ2-3, with a tentative D call TRBD2 (5 bases). The CDR3 extends over 13 amino acids. V was clipped by 10 bases and J by 4 bases, with 15 bases between them. The germline CDR1 and CDR2 sequences are ENHRY and SYGVKD. In nucleotides, the CDR3 is TGTGCCACCAGATTCGAGGGTTCAGATACGCAGTATTTT. As protein: CATRFEGSDTQYF.

The genes are TRBV7-9 and TRBJ2-2, with D maybe TRBD1 (6 bases). Germline CDR1 SEHNR, CDR2 FQNEAQ (reference sequence). There are 15 residues in the CDR3. The V end was cut by 4 bases, the J end by 1 base, with 10 bases between. CDR3 nucleotides: TGTGCCAGCAGCTCGAGGACAGTGAACACCGGGGAGCTGTTTTTT. Its protein is CASSSRTVNTGELFF.

There are many counts of this clonotype. The J gene is TRBJ2-1, the V gene TRBV6-2 or TRBV6-3; 7 bases line up with TRBD1. This CDR3 has 13 residues. Germline V gives CDR1 MNHEY, CDR2 SVGEGT. J lost 4 bases, V lost 7 bases, and 4 bases had no gene match. The CDR3 sequence: CASKQTGYNEQFF. DNA of the CDR3: TGTGCCAGCAAACAGACAGGGTACAATGAGCAGTTCTTC.

CDR3 in amino acids: CASSPPGAGGVEQFF. In DNA, the CDR3 is TGTGCCAGCAGCCCCCCTGGCGCGGGGGGAGTTGAGCAGTTCTTC. V usage is TRBV3-1 and J usage is TRBJ2-1; 8 bases agree with TRBD2. In germline, CDR1 is LGHDT, CDR2 YNNKEL (reference sequence). The CDR3 totals 15 residues. V lost 4 bases, J lost 9 bases, and 11 bases stayed unmatched.

The V call is TRBV6-2 or TRBV6-3, the J call TRBJ1-5; D is undetermined. The CDR3 has 13 residues. V was trimmed by 6 bases and J by 11 bases, leaving 17 bases between them. Germline V gives CDR1 MNHEY, CDR2 SVGEGT. The CDR3 sequence is CASSPLSGMAQHF. In nucleotides, the CDR3 is TGTGCCAGCAGCCCGCTTTCGGGGATGGCCCAGCATTTT.

The chain recombines TRBV5-1 with TRBJ1-3; D ambiguous. V was pared by 0 bases and J by 0 bases, with 7 bases between. The CDR3 spans 15 residues. The germline CDR1 and CDR2 sequences are SGHRS and YFSETQ. As DNA, the CDR3 is TGCGCCAGCAGCTTGGCGGCAAGCTCTGGAAACACCATATATTTT. Its protein product is CASSLAASSGNTIYF. The full variable domain, with the rest looked up from reference TRBV5-1 and TRBJ1-3, is KAGVTQTPRYLIKTRGQQVTLSCSPISGHRSVSWYQQTPGQGLQFLFEYFSETQRNKGNFPGRFSGRQFSNSRSEMNVSTLELGDSALYLCASSLAASSGNTIYFGEGSWLTVV.

Ten or more counts support this clonotype. J is TRBJ2-3 and V is TRBV6-5; D tentatively fits TRBD1 or TRBD2 (6 bases each). CDR3 length equals 16 residues. Germline CDR1 is MNHEY and CDR2 is SVGAGI. Trimming took 6 bases from V and 0 from J, leaving 16 bases between them. In DNA form, the CDR3 reads TGTGCCAGCAGCCCCGTACCGGGGGCAAGCACAGATACGCAGTATTTT. This codes for CASSPVPGASTDTQYF.

This clonotype was counted between two and nine times. The chain combines TRBV27 with TRBJ1-2, with unresolved D. The CDR3 has 13 residues. Germline V gene data show CDR1 as MNHEY and CDR2 as SMNVEV (reference sequence). V was trimmed by 4 bases and J by 1 base, leaving 7 bases between them. CDR3 residues: CASSSAINYGYTF. CDR3 nucleotides: TGTGCCAGCAGTTCGGCCATTAACTATGGCTACACCTTC.